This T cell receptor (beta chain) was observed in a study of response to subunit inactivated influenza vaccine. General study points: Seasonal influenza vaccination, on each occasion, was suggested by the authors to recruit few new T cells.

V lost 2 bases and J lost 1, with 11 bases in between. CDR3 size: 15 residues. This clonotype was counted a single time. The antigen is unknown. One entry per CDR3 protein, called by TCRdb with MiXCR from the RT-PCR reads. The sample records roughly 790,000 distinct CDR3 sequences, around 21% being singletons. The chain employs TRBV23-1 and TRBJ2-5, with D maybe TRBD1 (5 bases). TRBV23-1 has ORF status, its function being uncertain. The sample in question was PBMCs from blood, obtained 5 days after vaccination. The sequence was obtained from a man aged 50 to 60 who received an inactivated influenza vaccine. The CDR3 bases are TGCGCCAGCAGTCAAGGGGCGGATACCCAAGAGACCCAGTACTTC. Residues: CASSQGADTQETQYF.